This entry lists 20 T cell receptor beta chains sequenced from one sample in a study of cytomegalovirus exposure and HLA in healthy donors. The PCR ran on 60 Vbeta and 13 Jbeta primers. Sequencing was performed with immunoSEQ multiplex PCR; in TCRdb, only in-frame clones are kept and a portion is missing. The sample includes about 140,000 clones, over 75% seen only once; the top ten take just over 8.5%. Sequencing input: PBMCs. These receptors all stem from a woman aged 50 to 65 in good health and CMV-seropositive.

This chain connects TRBV13 to TRBJ2-7; 10 bases map to TRBD1. The CDR3 is made up of 17 amino acids. V lost 5 bases and J lost 6; bases outside the gene matches: 16. Germline V CDR1 and CDR2: PRHDT, FYEKMQ (reference sequence). This CDR3 reads CASSRNPGTGEGGEQYF. The CDR3 nucleotides read TGTGCCAGCAGCCGTAATCCCGGGACAGGGGAAGGGGGCGAGCAGTACTTC.

This clone appeared a single time. The rearrangement joins TRBV10-3 to TRBJ1-1, with D possibly being TRBD1 (5 bases). The V gene's germline CDR1 is ENHRY and CDR2 SYGVKD. V lost 3 bases and J 4 bases, leaving 9 bases between the germline ends. The CDR3 is made up of 13 amino acids. The CDR3 is CAISDREGTEAFF. Written as DNA, the CDR3 is TGTGCCATCAGTGACAGGGAGGGCACTGAAGCTTTCTTT.

V gene TRBV19 combines with J gene TRBJ1-5; possibly TRBD1 for D (5 bases). Germline CDR1 and CDR2: LNHDA and SQIVND (reference sequence). CDR3 length: 15 residues. The V gene lost 5 bases and the J gene lost 0 bases, with 11 bases spanning the gap. CDR3 sequence (DNA): TGTGCCAGTAGTTGGGGACTGGATAGCAATCAGCCCCAGCATTTT. It encodes CASSWGLDSNQPQHF.

The rearrangement links TRBV6-6 to TRBJ1-1; D not certain. This CDR3 region has 15 residues. Trimming stripped 7 bases from V and 0 bases from J, with 15 bases between. In germline, CDR1 is MNHNY, CDR2 SVGAGI (reference sequence). The CDR3 coding sequence is TGTGCCAGCACCACAAAGGGAGGAGTGAACACTGAAGCTTTCTTT. Residues: CASTTKGGVNTEAFF.

This chain joins TRBV5-1 and TRBJ2-3, with 10 bases aligning to TRBD1. V dropped 8 bases and J dropped 6; count of bases not matched to a gene: 15. The CDR3 runs to 16 residues. Germline CDR1 reads SGHRS; CDR2 reads YFSETQ. CDR3 protein: CASGRVPGQGSDTQYF. The CDR3 DNA reads TGCGCCAGTGGGCGAGTTCCGGGACAGGGGAGCGATACGCAGTATTTT.

The V call is TRBV2, the J call TRBJ2-1; TRBD2 is a possible D gene (7 bases). Germline V lookup: CDR1 SNHLY, CDR2 FYNNEI. Trimming took 7 bases from V and 3 from J, leaving 16 bases between them. The CDR3 contains 15 residues. In nucleotides, the CDR3 is TGTGCCAGCAATTCCGGAGGGGGGGACTACAATGAGCAGTTCTTC. Translated: CASNSGGGDYNEQFF.

The chain combines TRBV5-6 with TRBJ2-1; D not resolved. Trimming removed 0 bases from V and 7 bases from J, with 11 bases in between. The CDR3 is made up of 14 amino acids. Germline CDR1 SGHDT, CDR2 YYEEEE. CDR3: CASSLVFSWNEQFF. CDR3 nucleotides: TGTGCCAGCAGCTTGGTTTTTAGCTGGAATGAGCAGTTCTTC.

The chain carries TRBV2 and TRBJ2-3, with TRBD2 identical over 8 bases. This CDR3 has 17 amino acids. V shed 0 bases and J 1 base; nucleotides not matched to a gene: 6. Germline CDR1 reads SNHLY; CDR2 reads FYNNEI. The CDR3 spells CASSEATGGGGTDTQYF. The CDR3 DNA reads as TGTGCCAGCAGTGAAGCTACCGGGGGGGGAGGCACAGATACGCAGTATTTT.

The chain carries TRBV6-6 and TRBJ1-5, with 7 bases matching TRBD1. With 7 bases clipped from V and 7 bases from J, the junction kept 7 bases outside the gene matches. Germline lookup yields CDR1 MNHNY and CDR2 SVGAGI (reference sequence). The CDR3 sequence is 13 residues long. The CDR3 DNA reads TGTGCCAGCACAAGGGGGCGAGAACAGCCCCAGCATTTT. It translates to CASTRGREQPQHF.

By proportion, this clone is medium-sized. J is TRBJ1-1 and V is TRBV2; 8 bases match TRBD1. Germline values: CDR1 SNHLY, CDR2 FYNNEI. The CDR3 runs to 12 residues. With V trimmed by 4 bases and J by 7 bases, 2 bases remained unmatched. This CDR3 reads CASSGGQDEAFF. CDR3 in DNA: TGTGCCAGCAGTGGGGGACAGGATGAAGCTTTCTTT.

The V gene is TRBV28, the J gene TRBJ1-1; D is possibly TRBD1 (6 bases). V was pared by 7 bases and J by 9 bases, with 21 bases between. The CDR3 sequence is 14 residues long. CDR1 MDHEN and CDR2 SYDVKM come from the germline V gene. The CDR3 loop is CASTGALTTLKAFF. Written as DNA, the CDR3 is TGTGCCAGCACAGGGGCCCTTACAACACTGAAAGCTTTCTTT. The full variable domain, its missing parts supplied by reference TRBV28 and TRBJ1-1, is DVKVTQSSRYLVKRTGEKVFLECVQDMDHENMFWYRQDPGLGLRLIYFSYDVKMKEKGDIPEGYSVSREKKERFSLILESASTNQTSMYLCASTGALTTLKAFFGQGTRLTVV.

This clone appeared once. This sequence joins TRBV28 and TRBJ1-3, with 7 bases fitting TRBD1. Germline assignment: CDR1 MDHEN and CDR2 SYDVKM. Trimming at V came to 3 bases and at J to 0 bases, leaving 2 bases not matched to a gene. This CDR3 has 15 amino acids. The CDR3 nucleotides read TGTGCCAGCAGTTTGTGGGACAGCTCTGGAAACACCATATATTTT. Translated, it gives CASSLWDSSGNTIYF.

J is TRBJ2-2 and V is TRBV29-1, with 7 bases aligning to TRBD2. V dropped 6 bases and J dropped 7; count of bases not matched to a gene: 14. Germline CDR1 SQVTM, CDR2 ANQGSEA. This CDR3 has 15 amino acids. CDR3 DNA: TGCAGCGTGACTACACGGATCGCGGGGGACGGGGAGCTGTTTTTT. Translation gives CSVTTRIAGDGELFF.

The chain joins TRBV5-3 to TRBJ1-2; 7 positions agree with TRBD1. TRBV5-3 is recorded as an ORF, its role being uncertain. The length of the CDR3 is 11 residues. Unmatched junction bases numbered 8, after V lost 10 bases and J lost 8 bases. CDR3 bases: TGTGCCCTGAGAGGGGGCTTGGGCTACACCTTC. Translating gives CALRGGLGYTF.

CDR3 nucleotide sequence: TGTGCCAGCAGCGGTCGTGCCGGGACAGGGTTTTCAACTGGAAACACCATATATTTT. It translates to CASSGRAGTGFSTGNTIYF. The V gene is TRBV9, the J gene TRBJ1-3, with 9 bases that match TRBD1. Germline CDR1 SGDLS, CDR2 YYNGEE. The CDR3 has 19 amino acids. The J segment lost 2 bases and the V segment lost 3 bases, leaving 15 bases of the junction unmatched.

Points on this clone: The same CDR3 can be traced to other DNA sequences in this sample. CDR3 amino acids: CASSQDRNTEAFF. The CDR3 DNA reads as TGCGCCAGCAGCCAGGACAGGAACACTGAAGCTTTCTTT. This chain connects TRBV4-3 to TRBJ1-1, with TRBD1 as a possible D gene (6 bases). V was clipped by 3 bases and J by 1 base, with 6 bases between them. Looked up from germline, CDR1 is LGHNA and CDR2 is YSLEER. The CDR3 loop spans 13 amino acids.

This sequence joins TRBV6-1 and TRBJ1-5; D possibly corresponds to TRBD1 (6 bases). V lost 3 bases to trimming and J lost 0 bases, with 21 bases between them. The germline CDR1 and CDR2 sequences are MNHNS and SASEGT. The length of the CDR3 is 19 residues. This CDR3 reads CASSDSSWTDDYSNQPQHF. The CDR3 DNA sequence: TGTGCCAGCAGTGATAGTTCTTGGACAGACGACTATAGCAATCAGCCCCAGCATTTT.

This clone was counted once. The chain couples TRBV19 to TRBJ2-3, with D uncertain. Germline CDR1 is LNHDA and CDR2 is SQIVND (reference sequence). Trimming took 1 base from V and 7 from J, leaving 6 bases between them. The CDR3 sequence is 12 residues long. CDR3 protein: CASSIVANTQYF. CDR3 DNA sequence: TGTGCCAGTAGTATAGTGGCAAATACGCAGTATTTT.

V is TRBV29-1 and J is TRBJ1-2; perhaps TRBD1 as D (5 bases). The CDR3 has 14 residues. CDR1 and CDR2 from the germline V gene are SQVTM and ANQGSEA. V lost 6 bases and J 0 bases, leaving 14 bases between the germline ends. The CDR3 DNA reads TGCAGCGTACCAGCACCGGGGGCTAACTATGGCTACACCTTC. Translation gives CSVPAPGANYGYTF.

The genes are TRBV28 and TRBJ2-7; 7 bases agree with TRBD1. CDR3 length: 14 residues. Trimming at V came to 4 bases and at J to 6 bases, leaving 9 bases not matched to a gene. Germline CDR1 reads MDHEN; CDR2 reads SYDVKM. CDR3 nucleotide sequence: TGTGCCAGCAGTTCCCAACAGGGGACCGGCGAGCAGTACTTC. Its translation is CASSSQQGTGEQYF.